This T cell receptor (beta chain) was documented in a study of blood T cell repertoires in COVID-19. Study overall: Specimens from acute and convalescent COVID-19 originated in the United States, Italy and Spain.

The method was immunoSEQ multiplex PCR; TCRdb's version includes in-frame clones alone and lacks a portion of them. The sample includes some 260,000 clones, 80% to 95% seen only once; the top ten take around 1.8%. Participants, roughly 18 to 89 years old, spanned 25 or so US areas. Clinical history reported by participants formed the basis on which cohorts were assigned. All recovered Cohort 3 donors got two negative PCRs, got clearance, or saw symptom resolution. The sequencing sample was made of PBMCs or T cells enriched from blood (not recorded which). The clonotype originates from a woman aged 18-29 years who had recovered from COVID-19.

DNA for the CDR3: TGCGCCAGCAGCCCCTGGACAGGGGGCGTCTACGAGCAGTACTTC. It codes for CASSPWTGGVYEQYF. This sequence joins TRBV5-1 and TRBJ2-7; 11 nucleotides align to TRBD1. This CDR3 spans 15 amino acids. Germline loops: CDR1 SGHRS, CDR2 YFSETQ. The V gene end was trimmed by 4 bases and the J gene end by 3 bases; junction bases not matched to a gene: 6.